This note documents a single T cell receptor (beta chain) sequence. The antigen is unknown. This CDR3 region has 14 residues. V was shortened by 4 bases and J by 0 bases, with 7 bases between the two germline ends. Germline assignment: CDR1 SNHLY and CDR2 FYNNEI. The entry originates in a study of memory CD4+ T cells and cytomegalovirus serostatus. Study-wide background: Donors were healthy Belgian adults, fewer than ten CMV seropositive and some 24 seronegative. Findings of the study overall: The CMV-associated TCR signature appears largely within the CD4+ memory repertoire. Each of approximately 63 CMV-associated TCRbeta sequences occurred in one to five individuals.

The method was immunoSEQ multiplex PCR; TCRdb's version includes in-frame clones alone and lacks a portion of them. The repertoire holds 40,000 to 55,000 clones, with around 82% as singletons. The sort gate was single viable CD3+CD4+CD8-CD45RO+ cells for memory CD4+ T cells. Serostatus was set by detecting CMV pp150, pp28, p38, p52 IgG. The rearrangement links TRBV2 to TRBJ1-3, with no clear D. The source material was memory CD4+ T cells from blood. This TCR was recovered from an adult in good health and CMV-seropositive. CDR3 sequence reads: CASSGMVSGNTIYF. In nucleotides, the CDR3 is TGTGCCAGCAGTGGGATGGTCTCTGGAAACACCATATATTTT.